These T cell receptor beta chains were read from a single sample in a study of a mutant IDH1 vaccine in newly diagnosed glioma. TCRdb's table, derived via immunoSEQ multiplex PCR, lists solely in-frame clones and lacks some. The table includes 35,000 to 45,000 clones, approximately 92% detected once. These receptors' antigens are unknown. The sequencing used PBMCs, collected from a glioma patient whose treatment included an IDH1 peptide vaccine. These receptor sequences come from a man between 40 and 49 years old with glioma. CDR3s include the opening cysteine and the closing phenylalanine or tryptophan. The D gene is left open where the match is weak. A row's size may be missing; if present it is once, few, many or a size class.

D	V	J	size	CDR3	DNA
NA	TRBV21-1	TRBJ2-1	NA	CASSKVEGYEQFF	TGTGCCAGCAGCAAAGTTGAGGGCTATGAGCAGTTCTTC
NA	TRBV10-2	TRBJ2-1	NA	CASSESGQGEYNEQFF	TGCGCCAGCAGTGAGTCGGGGCAGGGCGAATACAATGAGCAGTTCTTC
TRBD1	TRBV5-1	TRBJ1-2	NA	CASSQEGGQGIYGYTF	TGCGCCAGCAGCCAAGAGGGGGGACAGGGTATCTATGGCTACACCTTC
NA	TRBV28	TRBJ2-3	NA	CASSPSGTMWTDTQYF	TGTGCCAGCAGTCCCAGCGGTACGATGTGGACAGATACGCAGTATTTT
NA	TRBV5-5	TRBJ1-1	once	CASSPPLRVAEAFF	TGTGCCAGCAGCCCCCCCTTGAGAGTCGCTGAAGCTTTCTTT
NA	TRBV27	TRBJ2-1	NA	CASSQTSWSNEQFF	TGTGCCAGCAGTCAAACTTCATGGTCCAATGAGCAGTTCTTC
NA	TRBV9	TRBJ2-5	NA	CASSPVAAQETQYF	TGTGCCAGCAGCCCCGTGGCGGCCCAAGAGACCCAGTACTTC
NA	TRBV7-9	TRBJ2-5	NA	CAGEGKTTQYF	TGTGCCGGCGAAGGGAAAACGACCCAGTACTTC
TRBD1	TRBV7-7	TRBJ2-2	few	CAVWDRVTGELFF	TGTGCTGTATGGGACAGGGTCACCGGGGAGCTGTTTTTT
TRBD2	TRBV27	TRBJ2-7	NA	CASSFLREGAYEQYF	TGTGCCAGCAGCTTTCTTCGGGAGGGAGCCTACGAGCAGTACTTC
NA	TRBV19	TRBJ1-2	NA	CASSIEGLGYTF	TGTGCCAGTAGTATAGAAGGGCTTGGCTACACCTTC
NA	TRBV5-5	TRBJ2-3	NA	CASSLVAGQADTQYF	TGTGCCAGCAGCTTAGTGGCGGGTCAGGCAGATACGCAGTATTTT
TRBD2	TRBV2	TRBJ2-1	NA	CASTSGTSEGGNEQFF	TGTGCCAGTACCTCGGGGACTAGCGAGGGGGGAAATGAGCAGTTCTTC
NA	TRBV7-2	TRBJ2-2	NA	CASRRDHKAGELFF	TGTGCCAGCCGCCGGGACCATAAGGCCGGGGAGCTGTTTTTT
NA	TRBV7-2	TRBJ1-6	NA	CASSSGTNSPLHF	TGTGCCAGCAGCTCGGGTACAAATTCACCCCTCCACTTT
NA	TRBV27	TRBJ1-2	NA	CASRRSGAEKGGYTF	TGTGCCAGCCGCCGGTCCGGGGCAGAGAAGGGGGGCTACACCTTC
NA	TRBV18	TRBJ2-3	NA	CASSPSIGSADTQYF	TGTGCCAGCTCACCGAGTATAGGGAGTGCAGATACGCAGTATTTT
NA	TRBV19	TRBJ2-3	once	CASSPDRLRSTDTQYF	TGTGCCAGTAGTCCAGACAGGCTCCGTAGCACAGATACGCAGTATTTT
NA	TRBV29-1	TRBJ1-5	NA	CSVEETGLGTQHF	TGCAGCGTTGAAGAGACTGGGCTCGGGACCCAGCATTTT
TRBD1	TRBV25-1	TRBJ2-1	NA	CASSANRGVGDEQFF	TGTGCCAGCAGTGCCAACAGGGGGGTAGGAGATGAGCAGTTCTTC
NA	TRBV28	TRBJ1-6	NA	CASSTAGIANSYNSPLHF	TGTGCCAGCAGTACGGCGGGCATTGCGAACTCCTATAATTCACCCCTCCACTTT
TRBD2	TRBV5-1	TRBJ2-3	NA	CASSSGRRVVGTDTQYF	TGCGCCAGCAGCTCCGGGAGGAGGGTAGTTGGCACAGATACGCAGTATTTT
NA	TRBV5-4	TRBJ2-1	once	CASSLFGGRSSYNEQFF	TGTGCCAGCAGCTTATTTGGCGGACGGAGCTCCTACAATGAGCAGTTCTTC
TRBD1	TRBV5-5	TRBJ2-5	NA	CASSLEGGESTGMGKRTQYF	TGTGCCAGCAGCTTGGAAGGGGGCGAAAGTACAGGCATGGGCAAGAGAACCCAGTACTTC
TRBD1	TRBV18	TRBJ1-2	once	CASPPQDRGLGYGYTF	TGTGCCAGCCCACCACAGGACAGGGGGCTTGGCTATGGCTACACCTTC
NA	TRBV5-4	TRBJ2-7	NA	CASSLDMGMDEQYF	TGTGCCAGCAGCTTGGACATGGGCATGGACGAGCAGTACTTC
NA	TRBV7-5	TRBJ2-3	NA	CARSLDSPTDTQYF	TGTGCCAGAAGCCTCGACTCTCCTACAGATACGCAGTATTTT
NA	TRBV11-2	TRBJ2-5	NA	CASSLSHSKETQYF	TGTGCCAGCAGCTTAAGTCACTCCAAAGAGACCCAGTACTTC
NA	TRBV7-6	TRBJ1-5	NA	CASSPLPNQPQHF	TGTGCCAGCAGCCCCTTGCCGAATCAGCCCCAGCATTTT
TRBD1	TRBV7-2	TRBJ1-2	NA	CASSFRDRANYGYTF	TGTGCCAGCAGCTTCCGGGACAGAGCTAACTATGGCTACACCTTC
NA	TRBV30	TRBJ1-5	NA	CAWSTVRGNQPQHF	TGTGCCTGGAGTACGGTTCGTGGCAATCAGCCCCAGCATTTT
NA	TRBV29-1	TRBJ1-1	NA	CSVESGNTEAFF	TGCAGCGTTGAAAGCGGGAACACTGAAGCTTTCTTT
NA	TRBV7-9	TRBJ1-4	NA	CASSLWGGGNEKLFF	TGTGCCAGCAGCTTATGGGGGGGAGGTAATGAAAAACTGTTTTTT
NA	TRBV5-6	TRBJ1-2	once	CASSLAYRESGYTF	TGTGCCAGCAGCTTGGCCTACAGGGAGAGTGGCTACACCTTC
TRBD1	TRBV2	TRBJ1-5	NA	CASRDRVSNQPQHF	TGTGCCAGCAGGGACAGGGTGAGCAATCAGCCCCAGCATTTT
NA	TRBV10-3	TRBJ2-4	once	CAISEFLEGRISIQYF	TGTGCCATCAGTGAGTTCTTGGAAGGGAGAATTAGCATTCAGTACTTC
NA	TRBV15	TRBJ2-5	NA	CATSRDVGQETQYF	TGTGCCACCAGCAGAGATGTCGGTCAAGAGACCCAGTACTTC
NA	TRBV5-5	TRBJ1-5	NA	CASSPVEAGVGQPQHF	TGTGCCAGCAGCCCCGTCGAAGCGGGGGTAGGTCAGCCCCAGCATTTT
NA	TRBV6-5	TRBJ1-1	NA	CASRTPSGDGTEAFF	TGTGCCAGCAGGACACCGTCAGGAGATGGCACTGAAGCTTTCTTT